One and the same sample provided the 31 T cell receptor beta chains below, sequenced in a study of identical twins. TCRdb independently ran MiXCR on the 5' RACE reads; one entry per CDR3 protein. Of 500,000 to 550,000 distinct CDR3 sequences in the sample, about 20% were seen once. A further study also used this sample, focusing on T cells expressing NK-cell markers.

Sequencing used CD4+ T cells sorted from blood. These receptors all stem from a woman aged 18-30 years in good health.

V and J are TRBV7-2 and TRBJ2-3; D perhaps matches TRBD1 (7 bases). Germline V gene sequence: CDR1 SGHTA, CDR2 FQGNSA. Trimming took 2 bases from V and 5 from J, leaving 11 bases between them. The CDR3 length is 14 residues. Here the CDR3 DNA reads TGTGCCAGCAGCTTATTTCAGGGGGGAGATACGCAGTATTTT. Residues: CASSLFQGGDTQYF.

This clonotype has only one observation. This chain links TRBV27 with TRBJ2-5; D is ambiguous. The V end was cut by 4 bases, the J end by 1 base, with 13 bases between. CDR3 length: 15 amino acids. Germline V lookup: CDR1 MNHEY, CDR2 SMNVEV (reference sequence). In DNA form, the CDR3 reads TGTGCCAGCAGTTCCCAGCAAAACCGCCAAGAGACCCAGTACTTC. It encodes CASSSQQNRQETQYF.

This clonotype showed up many times. The rearrangement joins TRBV20-1 to TRBJ1-2; D uncertain. V gave up 4 bases and J gave up 6 bases, with 12 bases separating them. Germline-derived CDR1 and CDR2 are DFQATT and SNEGSKA (reference sequence). The CDR3 extends over 12 amino acids. The CDR3 region is CSATRFGDGYTF. CDR3 nucleotide sequence: TGCAGTGCTACAAGATTTGGGGATGGCTACACCTTC.

The chain combines TRBV30 with TRBJ2-3; unclear D gene. This CDR3 comprises 12 residues. V was trimmed by 0 bases and J by 9 bases, leaving 10 bases between them. Germline assignment: CDR1 GTSNPN and CDR2 SVGIG (reference sequence). CDR3 residues: CAWSVTGGTQYF. Here the CDR3 DNA reads TGTGCCTGGAGTGTAACCGGCGGCACGCAGTATTTT.

This clonotype was found a few times. This chain uses TRBV7-2 with TRBJ1-1; D unclear. Germline CDR1 is SGHTA and CDR2 is FQGNSA. V was clipped by 1 base and J by 8 bases, with 8 bases between them. The CDR3 covers 12 residues. The CDR3 region is CASSLGRQEAFF. DNA for the CDR3: TGTGCCAGCAGCTTAGGACGCCAGGAAGCTTTCTTT. Full variable domain (outside the CDR3, taken from reference TRBV7-2 and TRBJ1-1): GAGVSQSPSNKVTEKGKDVELRCDPISGHTALYWYRQSLGQGLEFLIYFQGNSAPDKSGLPSDRFSAERTGGSVSTLTIQRTQQEDSAVYLCASSLGRQEAFFGQGTRLTVV.

V usage is TRBV2 and J usage is TRBJ2-1; the D gene is possibly TRBD2 (6 bases). From germline, CDR1 is SNHLY and CDR2 FYNNEI. CDR3 size: 16 residues. Trimming took off 7 bases at V and 7 bases at J, with 23 bases between the two ends. The CDR3 loop reads CASTRSGWGILNEQFF. The CDR3 bases are TGTGCCAGCACCCGTAGCGGTTGGGGTATATTGAATGAGCAGTTCTTC.

This clonotype was seen a handful of times. The CDR3 is CASSQEVGNEQFF. CDR3 sequence (DNA): TGCGCCAGCAGCCAAGAGGTCGGGAATGAGCAGTTCTTC. V usage is TRBV4-3 and J usage is TRBJ2-1; D unclear. This CDR3 contains 13 residues. Trimming left V 0 bases short and J 7 bases short, with 7 bases between. In germline, CDR1 is LGHNA, CDR2 YSLEER.

This chain uses TRBV9 with TRBJ1-2, with a weak D call TRBD1 (5 bases). This CDR3 is built from 13 residues. Germline CDR1 and CDR2: SGDLS and YYNGEE. Trimming removed 6 bases from V and 8 bases from J, with 17 bases in between. This CDR3 reads CASNKVQGRGYTF. The CDR3, as DNA: TGTGCCAGCAACAAAGTCCAGGGACGAGGCTACACCTTC. The entire variable domain, with the rest obtained from reference TRBV9 and TRBJ1-2, is as follows: DSGVTQTPKHLITATGQRVTLRCSPRSGDLSVYWYQQSLDQGLQFLIQYYNGEERAKGNILERFSAQQFPDLHSELNLSSLELGDSALYFCASNKVQGRGYTFGSGTRLTVV.

This clonotype was counted many times. This sequence joins TRBV7-2 and TRBJ2-7; no reliable D call. Germline V gene sequence: CDR1 SGHTA, CDR2 FQGNSA. The CDR3 totals 14 residues. V gave up 1 base and J gave up 0 bases, with 7 bases separating them. For the CDR3, the DNA is TGTGCCAGCAGCTTAGTAGTCAGCTCCTACGAGCAGTACTTC. It translates to CASSLVVSSYEQYF.

The chain has TRBV2 and TRBJ1-2; TRBD1 is a possible D gene (6 bases). V lost 6 bases, J lost 3 bases, and 11 bases lay in between. CDR1 is SNHLY and CDR2 is FYNNEI in the germline V gene. This CDR3 is built from 13 residues. CDR3 in amino acids: CASSRQVDYGYTF. The CDR3, as DNA: TGTGCCAGCAGCAGACAGGTGGACTATGGCTACACCTTC.

A few counts support this clonotype. The chain couples TRBV6-2 or TRBV6-3 to TRBJ2-1; no definite D call. CDR1 and CDR2 from the germline V gene are MNHEY and SVGEGT. Trimming took off 2 bases at V and 9 bases at J, with 14 bases between the two ends. The CDR3 spans 14 residues. The DNA for the CDR3 is TGTGCCAGCAGTTACAGGCAGTGGGGTAGTGAGCAGTTCTTC. It yields the protein CASSYRQWGSEQFF.

The chain has TRBV29-1 and TRBJ2-3; 11 bases fit TRBD2. CDR1 is SQVTM and CDR2 is ANQGSEA in the germline V gene. Unmatched junction bases numbered 5, after V lost 6 bases and J lost 3 bases. There are 14 residues in the CDR3. The CDR3 nucleotides are TGCAGCGTGCGACTAGCGGGGAGGACAGATACGCAGTATTTT. This translates into CSVRLAGRTDTQYF.

The chain uses TRBV12-5 and TRBJ1-6; tentatively, D is TRBD1 (5 bases). Germline V gene data show CDR1 as LGHNT and CDR2 as FRNRAP. This CDR3 is built from 17 residues. Trimming took 0 bases from V and 2 from J, leaving 11 bases between them. CDR3 bases: TGTGCTAGTGGTTTGGTACCCGGGGCGGCCTATAATTCACCCCTCCACTTT. Encoded protein: CASGLVPGAAYNSPLHF.

This clonotype appeared once. The chain joins TRBV10-3 to TRBJ1-1, with TRBD1 matching over 7 bases. Germline lookup yields CDR1 ENHRY and CDR2 SYGVKD. The CDR3 is 12 amino acids. J gave up 9 bases and V 10 bases, and 11 bases lay outside the gene matches. The CDR3 nucleotides are TGTGCCACTAGACAGGGACTTCTTCAAGCTTTCTTT. Translating it yields CATRQGLLQAFF.

The gene calls are TRBV20-1 and TRBJ2-7; 10 nucleotides align to TRBD1. With 6 bases clipped from V and 7 bases from J, the junction kept 9 bases outside the gene matches. CDR1 is DFQATT, CDR2 SNEGSKA, per germline (reference sequence). The CDR3 covers 13 residues. CDR3 sequence (DNA): TGCAGTGCACCCCGGGACAGGGGATTTGAGCAGTACTTC. This codes for CSAPRDRGFEQYF.

This clonotype has just a few counts. The V call is TRBV12-3 or TRBV12-4, the J call TRBJ2-3; D assignment may be TRBD1 or TRBD2 (5 bases each). CDR3 size: 15 residues. Trimming removed 7 bases from V and 0 bases from J, with 14 bases in between. The CDR3 region is CASTLGTGSTDTQYF. The CDR3 nucleotides are TGTGCCAGCACCCTCGGGACGGGAAGCACAGATACGCAGTATTTT.

This clonotype was detected only a few times. This chain links TRBV5-5 with TRBJ2-1; D is possibly TRBD1 or TRBD2 (5 bases each). Germline V gene data show CDR1 as SGHKS and CDR2 as YYEKEE (reference sequence). V gave up 1 base and J gave up 4 bases, with 9 bases separating them. The CDR3 extends over 14 amino acids. The CDR3 DNA is TGTGCCAGCAGCTTGCGGGGACCTTACAATGAGCAGTTCTTC. Residues: CASSLRGPYNEQFF.

The V and J genes are TRBV21-1 and TRBJ2-1. TRBV21-1 is noted as a pseudogene. The CDR3 extends over 17 amino acids. CDR3 residues: CASSKALSAGAYNEQFF. Here the CDR3 DNA reads TGTGCCAGCAGCAAAGCGCTTAGCGCGGGCGCTTACAATGAGCAGTTCTTC.

This chain joins TRBV6-1 and TRBJ2-1; D is unresolved. V was cut by 6 bases and J by 5 bases, with 17 bases left in between. The CDR3 has 15 residues. The germline CDR1 and CDR2 sequences are MNHNS and SASEGT. Written as DNA, the CDR3 is TGTGCCAGCAGACCCGGGTCCCTCGGGCACAATGAGCAGTTCTTC. Translation: CASRPGSLGHNEQFF.

This clonotype was observed many times. The chain has TRBV20-1 and TRBJ1-3; D remains ambiguous. Germline CDR1 DFQATT, CDR2 SNEGSKA (reference sequence). This CDR3 is built from 14 residues. The V and J ends lost 0 bases and 0 bases respectively, with 6 bases between them. DNA for the CDR3: TGCAGTGCTAGAGAAGGAAGCTCTGGAAACACCATATATTTT. Translation: CSAREGSSGNTIYF.

The chain carries TRBV7-6 and TRBJ2-7; D is undetermined. Between the trimmed V and J ends, which lost 5 bases and 6 bases, there was a span of 11 bases. The CDR3 consists of 12 residues. Germline CDR1 and CDR2: SGHVS and FNYEAQ. The CDR3 nucleotides read TGTGCCAGCAGCCTATGGACGGGCGAGCAGTACTTC. Its protein is CASSLWTGEQYF.

The V call is TRBV5-1, the J call TRBJ1-1, with D possibly TRBD1 on 6 matching bases. Germline CDR1 is SGHRS and CDR2 is YFSETQ. The CDR3 has 13 residues. The V and J ends lost 5 bases and 10 bases respectively, with 18 bases between them. For the CDR3, the DNA is TGCGCCAGCAGAGAACAGGGTAATGATGGAGCTTTCTTT. Translating it yields CASREQGNDGAFF.

The gene calls are TRBV29-1 and TRBJ2-6; the D is unclear. CDR1 and CDR2 from the germline V gene are SQVTM and ANQGSEA. With 7 bases removed from V and 2 bases from J, the gap between germline ends came to 9 bases. The CDR3 covers 13 residues. The CDR3 loop is CSGRIAGANVLTF. In DNA form, the CDR3 reads TGCAGCGGCCGAATCGCTGGGGCCAACGTCCTGACTTTC.

This chain uses TRBV12-3 or TRBV12-4 with TRBJ1-1; 7 bases align to TRBD1. V was pared by 3 bases and J by 3 bases, with 4 bases of the junction left unmatched. The CDR3 length is 14 residues. CDR3 bases: TGTGCCAGCAGTTTTCCAGGGGGGTACACTGAAGCTTTCTTT. Translation: CASSFPGGYTEAFF.

This clonotype was seen only a few times. This chain links TRBV20-1 with TRBJ2-1; 9 positions match TRBD1. CDR1 is DFQATT and CDR2 is SNEGSKA in the germline V gene (reference sequence). V trimming: 5 bases; J trimming: 5 bases; junction bases outside the gene matches: 16. The CDR3 runs 17 residues. The CDR3 coding sequence is TGCAGTGCTTCTCACCGCCCCGGGACAGGGAGAAACAATGAGCAGTTCTTC. Amino acids: CSASHRPGTGRNNEQFF.

The sample holds a few counts of this clonotype. This chain connects TRBV21-1 to TRBJ2-7; TRBD1, the table's D call, was not compared with the DNA. TRBV21-1 is a pseudogene segment. CDR3 length equals 16 residues. The CDR3 sequence is CASNPEEGRYSYEQYF. As DNA, the CDR3 is TGTGCCAGCAACCCGGAGGAAGGTAGATATTCCTACGAGCAGTACTTC.

This clonotype was observed a handful of times. The rearrangement links TRBV27 to TRBJ2-3, with D unresolved. V shed 8 bases and J shed 2 bases, with 11 bases lying between them. The CDR3 is 13 amino acids. The germline CDR1 and CDR2 sequences are MNHEY and SMNVEV (reference sequence). CDR3 nucleotide sequence: TGTGCCAGCTGTCGACACCCCACAGATACGCAGTATTTT. It encodes CASCRHPTDTQYF.

The chain combines TRBV2 with TRBJ2-5; the D is unclear. CDR3 length: 11 amino acids. The germline V and J ends were trimmed by 11 bases and 5 bases, with 12 bases remaining between them. Germline V gives CDR1 SNHLY, CDR2 FYNNEI. CDR3 loop: CAGRQSETQYF. CDR3 DNA: TGTGCCGGGCGCCAATCGGAGACCCAGTACTTC.

There are many counts of this clonotype. The chain combines TRBV29-1 with TRBJ2-1, with 8 bases fitting TRBD2. CDR3 length equals 13 residues. Germline V gene lookup returns CDR1 SQVTM and CDR2 ANQGSEA. With 4 bases clipped from V and 9 bases from J, the junction kept 8 bases outside the gene matches. CDR3 DNA sequence: TGCAGCGTTGGTCAGCGGGAGTATAGTGAGCAGTTCTTC. It specifies CSVGQREYSEQFF.

The chain has TRBV20-1 and TRBJ1-1; D may be TRBD1 (6 bases). The CDR3 consists of 14 residues. Trimming took off 3 bases at V and 5 bases at J, with 16 bases between the two ends. Germline V lookup: CDR1 DFQATT, CDR2 SNEGSKA (reference sequence). Here the CDR3 DNA reads TGCAGTGCTAGCCCCCGGGGGGCGAGGACTGAAGCTTTCTTT. Protein product: CSASPRGARTEAFF.

This clonotype was detected a few times. The gene calls are TRBV12-5 and TRBJ1-3; D is unclear. The CDR3 extends over 12 amino acids. Germline CDR1 reads LGHNT; CDR2 reads FRNRAP. Trimming removed 6 bases at V and 4 bases at J, with 7 bases between. CDR3 region: CASGSRGNTIYF. CDR3 nucleotides: TGTGCTAGTGGCTCCAGGGGAAACACCATATATTTT.